This T cell receptor beta chain is drawn from a study of control samples from healthy donors and cancer patients. The CDR3 is made up of 15 amino acids. CDR1 is SGHNT, CDR2 YYREEE, per germline (reference sequence). Trimming cost V 2 bases and J 6 bases, with 17 bases left between them. The method was immunoSEQ multiplex PCR; TCRdb's version includes in-frame clones alone and lacks a portion of them. The sample carries 130,000 or so clones, 90% recorded once. The genes are TRBV5-4 and TRBJ1-1; TRBD1 might be the D (6 bases). Sequences were obtained from blood. The origin of this receptor is a man between 40 and 49 years old in good health. As DNA, the CDR3 is TGTGCCAGCAGCTTAAAGGGCAGGGGCGCCCCTGAAGCTTTCTTT. Its translation is CASSLKGRGAPEAFF.